This is a list of T cell receptor beta chains from one sample in a study of T cell responses to AZD1222 COVID-19 vaccine. The assay was immunoSEQ multiplex PCR, and TCRdb's table has in-frame clones only and misses some. The sample shows roughly 120,000 clones, over 75% of them seen only once. Source: peripheral blood, taken on day 0 of AZD1222 vaccination. The receptors stem from an adult in good health. Each CDR3 is given with its conserved first and last residue. Each record gives: clone size, V gene, D gene, J gene, CDR3 DNA, CDR3 protein. A D gene is named only where the DNA matches it firmly. Size values are once, few and many counts, or a class for expanded clones, and some rows have none.

once,TRBV5-1,TRBD2,TRBJ2-1,TGCGCCAGCAGCTTGGCGGCTAGCGGGGGACAGCAGTTCTTC,CASSLAASGGQQFF
NA,TRBV3-1/TRBV3-2,TRBD2,TRBJ2-7,TGTGCCAGCAGCCATCCTAGCGGGAGCGAGCAGTACTTC,CASSHPSGSEQYF
NA,TRBV3-1/TRBV3-2,TRBD2,TRBJ2-3,TGTGCCAGCAGTCCCGGACTAGCTAGAAGCACAGATACGCAGTATTTT,CASSPGLARSTDTQYF
NA,TRBV12-3/TRBV12-4,NA,TRBJ2-5,TGTGCCAGCAGTTTAATGCAGGCGGAGACCCAGTACTTC,CASSLMQAETQYF
NA,TRBV7-9,TRBD1,TRBJ1-4,TGTGCCAGCACCCAATTCCGGTATCGGGGACAGGGAGTAACTAATGAAAAACTGTTTTTT,CASTQFRYRGQGVTNEKLFF
once,TRBV5-6,TRBD1,TRBJ1-5,TGTGCCAGCAGCCTCCGGACAGGGCCCCCAGCCCAGCATTTT,CASSLRTGPPAQHF
NA,TRBV19,NA,TRBJ1-3,TGTGCCAGTATGAGGGGCCCGGGACTGCTCTCTGGAAACACCATATATTTT,CASMRGPGLLSGNTIYF
NA,TRBV28,TRBD1,TRBJ1-5,TGTACCAGCAGCAAGGGGGCAGGGAAAAAGCCCCAGCATTTT,CTSSKGAGKKPQHF
NA,TRBV19,NA,TRBJ1-4,TGTGCCAGTAGTACGGACGAAAAACTGTTTTTT,CASSTDEKLFF
once,TRBV7-8,NA,TRBJ2-7,TGTGCCAGCAGCACGCGGGACACTGGAATGCGGCAGTACTTC,CASSTRDTGMRQYF
NA,TRBV30,NA,TRBJ2-1,TGTGCCTGGAGCCCTGGGGGCGGATTGTACAATGAGCAGTTCTTC,CAWSPGGGLYNEQFF
NA,TRBV27,NA,TRBJ2-3,TGTGCCAGCAGCCGTAAGGGGTCGGGGTCCACAGATACGCAGTATTTT,CASSRKGSGSTDTQYF
NA,TRBV6-5,TRBD1,TRBJ1-2,TGTGCCAGCCGCGGACAGGGTCTCGGGGCCTATGGCTACACCTTC,CASRGQGLGAYGYTF
NA,TRBV18,NA,TRBJ2-5,TGTGCCAGCTCACCACCGTCGGCGGGGGCCCAAGAGACCCAGTACTTC,CASSPPSAGAQETQYF
NA,TRBV9,NA,TRBJ2-3,TGTGCCAGCAGCGTAGAACAGGGAATCACAGATACGCAGTATTTT,CASSVEQGITDTQYF
NA,TRBV18,NA,TRBJ2-7,TGTGCCAGCTCACCCGGGACGGCGAGCTCCTACGAGCAGTACTTC,CASSPGTASSYEQYF
NA,TRBV28,NA,TRBJ1-4,TGTGCCAGCAGTTCCGACATAGAAAAACTGTTTTTT,CASSSDIEKLFF
NA,TRBV5-1,NA,TRBJ2-2,TGCGCCAGCAGCCCGGACACTCCATGGACCGGGGAGCTGTTTTTT,CASSPDTPWTGELFF
NA,TRBV6-1,NA,TRBJ2-7,TGTGCCAGCAGTCCCGCTACTAGCTCCTACGAGCAGTACTTC,CASSPATSSYEQYF
NA,TRBV30,NA,TRBJ1-1,TGTGCCTGGAGTGTACGTGAGAACACTGAAGCTTTCTTT,CAWSVRENTEAFF
few,TRBV18,NA,TRBJ2-7,TGTGCCAGCTCACCCCCTGGCAAGGGATCCTACGAGCAGTACTTC,CASSPPGKGSYEQYF
NA,TRBV11-3,NA,TRBJ1-1,TGTGCCAGCAGCTTAGGGGGGACGGTCCGCGAAGCTTTCTTT,CASSLGGTVREAFF
NA,TRBV6-5,NA,TRBJ2-7,TGTGCCAGCAGTTACCTATACCTGGGCGGTTCTTACGAGCAGTACTTC,CASSYLYLGGSYEQYF
NA,TRBV18,TRBD1,TRBJ1-1,TGTGCCAGCTCCCCAGGACAGGGAAATGAAGCTTTCTTT,CASSPGQGNEAFF
NA,TRBV3-1/TRBV3-2,TRBD1,TRBJ2-2,TGTGCCAGCAGGGCCCCTGTCGGGACAGGGGGCGACACCGGGGAGCTGTTTTTT,CASRAPVGTGGDTGELFF
NA,TRBV3-1/TRBV3-2,NA,TRBJ1-1,TGTGCCAGCAGCCTCCGGGGGGGCGAAAACACTGAAGCTTTCTTT,CASSLRGGENTEAFF
NA,TRBV5-5,NA,TRBJ1-4,TGTGCCAGCAGCCGATCAGGAGCGGGGGCAACTAATGAAAAACTGTTTTTT,CASSRSGAGATNEKLFF
NA,TRBV28,NA,TRBJ2-7,TGTGCCAGCAATCTGGGGGGCTTCTACGAGCAGTACTTC,CASNLGGFYEQYF
once,TRBV29-1,NA,TRBJ2-2,TGCAGCGTTGATCGGGGTCGGGCCACCGGGGAGCTGTTTTTT,CSVDRGRATGELFF
NA,TRBV5-1,NA,TRBJ1-2,TGCGCCAGCAGCTTTGGAGCCGGCAGCAACTATGGCTACACCTTC,CASSFGAGSNYGYTF
NA,TRBV6-5,NA,TRBJ1-2,TGTGCCAGCTCCTACTCGGGTAACTATGGCTACACCTTC,CASSYSGNYGYTF
NA,TRBV7-2,NA,TRBJ1-3,TGTGCCAGCAGCGGAGGGGGTTTGGGAAACACCATATATTTT,CASSGGGLGNTIYF
NA,TRBV28,NA,TRBJ1-5,TGTGCCAGCAGTTTAAGGGGTCGTGGGAGCAATCAGCCCCAGCATTTT,CASSLRGRGSNQPQHF
NA,TRBV6-5,TRBD1,TRBJ1-2,TGTGCCAGCAGTTACTACAAGACAGGGGCTAACTATGGCTACACCTTC,CASSYYKTGANYGYTF
NA,TRBV7-3,TRBD2,TRBJ2-5,TGTGCCAGCAGCTTAACAGCGCTAGCGGGGCAGACCCAGTACTTC,CASSLTALAGQTQYF
NA,TRBV14,TRBD2,TRBJ2-7,TGTGCCAGCAGCCAACTAGCGGGAGGCTACGAGCAGTACTTC,CASSQLAGGYEQYF
NA,TRBV12-3/TRBV12-4,NA,TRBJ2-1,TGTGCCAGCAGTCCCCAGCCCCGGGTTGAGCAGTTCTTC,CASSPQPRVEQFF
NA,TRBV5-6,NA,TRBJ1-5,TGTGCCAGCAGCTCTAACCGTGGGCAGGCGGATCAGCCCCAGCATTTT,CASSSNRGQADQPQHF
NA,TRBV5-6,NA,TRBJ2-7,TGTGCCAGCAGCCCGGGACTCTCCTCCTACGAGCAGTACTTC,CASSPGLSSYEQYF
once,TRBV4-2,TRBD2,TRBJ2-7,TGTGCCAGCAGCCAAGCGGTGACTAGCGGGTCCTACGAGCAGTACTTC,CASSQAVTSGSYEQYF
NA,TRBV6-5,TRBD1,TRBJ1-1,TGTGCCAGCAGCACTACAGGGGGTCTGAACACTGAAGCTTTCTTT,CASSTTGGLNTEAFF
NA,TRBV6-2/TRBV6-3,NA,TRBJ1-6,TGTGCCAGCAGCCCTAGTGAGGACAGTGAATATAATTCACCCCTCCACTTT,CASSPSEDSEYNSPLHF
NA,TRBV6-1,NA,TRBJ2-1,TGTGCCAGCAGTGACCGGCCGCTTTCCTACAATGAGCAGTTCTTC,CASSDRPLSYNEQFF
many,TRBV3-1/TRBV3-2,NA,TRBJ1-2,TGTGCCAGCAGCCAAGAAGGGGTCAGGGGATATGGCTACACCTTC,CASSQEGVRGYGYTF
NA,TRBV7-9,NA,TRBJ1-2,TGTGCCAGCAGCCCCGGATCCGGGGGCAACTATGGCTACACCTTC,CASSPGSGGNYGYTF
NA,TRBV7-3,NA,TRBJ2-1,TGTGCCAGCAGCTGGTCTAGCAACAATGAGCAGTTCTTC,CASSWSSNNEQFF
NA,TRBV7-9,NA,TRBJ2-7,TGTGCCAGCAGCTTCGGGGCTAGCGAATCCTACGAGCAGTACTTC,CASSFGASESYEQYF
NA,TRBV6-2/TRBV6-3,NA,TRBJ2-2,TGTGCCAGCAGTTACTACCGGGACCGATCGAACACCGGGGAGCTGTTTTTT,CASSYYRDRSNTGELFF
NA,TRBV28,TRBD1,TRBJ1-2,TGTGCCAGCAGCCCAACAGGGGAGGCGTGGGGCTACACCTTC,CASSPTGEAWGYTF
NA,TRBV7-2,TRBD2,TRBJ2-5,TGTGCCAGCAGCTTCCTAGCGGGAGGGCGAGAGACCCAGTACTTC,CASSFLAGGRETQYF
NA,TRBV22-1,NA,TRBJ1-4,TGTCCTGGGAGCGCGCCTTCGATCTTAAATGAAAAACTGTTTTTT,CPGSAPSILNEKLFF
NA,TRBV6-2/TRBV6-3,TRBD2,TRBJ2-1,TGTGCCAGCAGTTCCCCGACTAGCGGGAGGATAGATGAGCAGTTCTTC,CASSSPTSGRIDEQFF
NA,TRBV14,NA,TRBJ2-1,TGTGCCAGCAGCTCTCAGGTTGGGCCCTACAATGAGCAGTTCTTC,CASSSQVGPYNEQFF
NA,TRBV27,NA,TRBJ1-2,TGTGCCAGCAGGGGGACGGCCGCTAACTATGGCTACACCTTC,CASRGTAANYGYTF
once,TRBV7-4,NA,TRBJ1-5,TGTGCCAGCAGCCTAATGCCCCCTTCTGGCCCCAATCAGCCCCAGCATTTT,CASSLMPPSGPNQPQHF
NA,TRBV9,NA,TRBJ2-7,TGTGCCAGCAGCGCGACTGGGACCGCCCCTGGCGAGCAGTACTTC,CASSATGTAPGEQYF